This note documents a single T cell receptor beta chain sequence. Its antigen remains unknown. Repertoires were generated with immunoSEQ multiplex PCR, while TCRdb's copy carries only in-frame clones and drops some. The data show 45,000 to 65,000 clones, with about 78% seen just once and 3.5% to 5.5% held by the top ten. The sample comes from a study of vaccination effects on CD4 cells after COVID-19. Overall study results and limits: Infection- and vaccine-induced clones contracted markedly late after vaccination.

Looked up from germline, CDR1 is MNHEY and CDR2 is SVGAGI. The V segment lost 6 bases and the J segment 4 bases; nucleotides outside the gene matches: 6. This CDR3 is built from 15 residues. With more than nine days of culture completed, CD4+ T cells were isolated. The vaccine given was either BNT162b2 or mRNA-1273, in two doses. The chain has TRBV6-5 and TRBJ2-2, with 9 bases fitting TRBD2. The TCR comes from a human donor who received a COVID-19 vaccine. The sample consisted of CD4+ T cells from PBMCs cultured without peptide, taken after COVID-19 vaccination. The CDR3 DNA reads as TGTGCCAGCAGACCCGGACTAGCGTCCACCGGGGAGCTGTTTTTT. Its translation is CASRPGLASTGELFF.